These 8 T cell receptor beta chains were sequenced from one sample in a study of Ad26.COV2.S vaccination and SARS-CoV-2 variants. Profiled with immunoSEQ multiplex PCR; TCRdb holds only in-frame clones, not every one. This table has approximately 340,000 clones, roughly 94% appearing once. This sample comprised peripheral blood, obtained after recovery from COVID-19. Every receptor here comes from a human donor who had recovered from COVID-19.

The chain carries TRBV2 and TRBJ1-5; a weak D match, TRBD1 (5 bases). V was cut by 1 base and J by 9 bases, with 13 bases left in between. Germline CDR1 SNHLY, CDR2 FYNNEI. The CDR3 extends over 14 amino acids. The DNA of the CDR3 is TGTGCCAGCAGTGAAGGGGACGGCCGAAGGCCCCAGCATTTT. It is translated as CASSEGDGRRPQHF.

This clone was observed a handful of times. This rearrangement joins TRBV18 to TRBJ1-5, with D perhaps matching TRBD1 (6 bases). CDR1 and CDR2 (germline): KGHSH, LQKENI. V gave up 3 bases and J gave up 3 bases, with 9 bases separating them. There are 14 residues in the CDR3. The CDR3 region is CASSPRDTNQPQHF. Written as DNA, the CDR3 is TGTGCCAGCTCACCCCGGGACACCAATCAGCCCCAGCATTTT.

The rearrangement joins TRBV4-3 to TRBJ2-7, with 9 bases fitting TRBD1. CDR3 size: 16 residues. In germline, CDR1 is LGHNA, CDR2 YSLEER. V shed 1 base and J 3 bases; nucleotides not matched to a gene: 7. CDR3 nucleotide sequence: TGCGCCAGCAGCCAAGGTTTAGGGACAGGGATCTACGAGCAGTACTTC. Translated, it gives CASSQGLGTGIYEQYF.

CDR3 residues: CASSPYGQGYEQYF. The CDR3 coding sequence is TGTGCCAGCAGCCCTTACGGACAGGGTTACGAGCAGTACTTC. The chain combines TRBV7-2 with TRBJ2-7; 8 bases match TRBD1. The ends lost 5 bases at V and 4 bases at J; junction bases unmatched: 7. This CDR3 region has 14 residues. From germline, CDR1 is SGHTA and CDR2 FQGNSA.

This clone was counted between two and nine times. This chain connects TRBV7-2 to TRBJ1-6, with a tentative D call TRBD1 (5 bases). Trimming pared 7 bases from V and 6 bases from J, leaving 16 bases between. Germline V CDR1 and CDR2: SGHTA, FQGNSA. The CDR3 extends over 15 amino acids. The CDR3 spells CASNIYWGFNSPLHF. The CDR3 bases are TGTGCCAGCAACATATATTGGGGGTTTAATTCACCCCTCCACTTT.

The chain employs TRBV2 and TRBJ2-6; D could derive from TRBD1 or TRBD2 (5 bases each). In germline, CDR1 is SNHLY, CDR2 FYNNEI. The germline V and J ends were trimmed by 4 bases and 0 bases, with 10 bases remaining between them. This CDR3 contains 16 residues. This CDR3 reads CASSVSRGSGANVLTF. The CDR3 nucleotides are TGTGCCAGCAGTGTGTCGAGGGGCTCTGGGGCCAACGTCCTGACTTTC.

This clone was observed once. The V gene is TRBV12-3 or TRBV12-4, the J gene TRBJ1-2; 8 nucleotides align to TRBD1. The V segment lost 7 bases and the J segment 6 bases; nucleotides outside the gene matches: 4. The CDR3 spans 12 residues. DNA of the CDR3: TGTGCCAGCACCTTACAGGGGGATGGCTACACCTTC. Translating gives CASTLQGDGYTF.

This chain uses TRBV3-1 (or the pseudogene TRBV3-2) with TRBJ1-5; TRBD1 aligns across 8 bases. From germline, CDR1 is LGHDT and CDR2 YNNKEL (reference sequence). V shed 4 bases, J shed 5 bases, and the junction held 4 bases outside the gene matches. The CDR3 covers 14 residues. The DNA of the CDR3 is TGTGCCAGCAGCCTCAGGGGGCGCGATCAGCCCCAGCATTTT. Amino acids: CASSLRGRDQPQHF.